The count of the clone carrying this T cell receptor beta chain is one. TCRdb's copy holds only in-frame clones and misses some; the assay was immunoSEQ multiplex PCR. The table records roughly 150,000 clones, 90% of them present only once. The record originates from a study of T cell responses to AZD1222 COVID-19 vaccine. The CDR3 has 17 amino acids. V was shortened by 3 bases and J by 2 bases, with 15 bases between the two germline ends. Germline CDR1 reads SGHNT; CDR2 reads YYREEE (reference sequence). This sequence joins TRBV5-4 and TRBJ2-6; D perhaps matches TRBD1 (5 bases). The clonotype was recovered from an adult who received the AZD1222 COVID-19 vaccine. The sequencing here drew on peripheral blood, taken 28 days after the second AZD1222 dose. This CDR3 is CASSYPSGAPGANVLTF. The DNA of the CDR3 is TGTGCCAGCAGCTACCCCAGTGGGGCCCCTGGGGCCAACGTCCTGACTTTC.